Listed below are T cell receptor beta chains from one sample, sequenced in a study of blood T cell repertoires in COVID-19. This table comes from immunoSEQ multiplex PCR, and its TCRdb copy is limited to in-frame clones, with some not included. This table has tens of thousands of clones, 85% appearing once. Sample: peripheral blood. The receptor source for this set is a man older than 75 with acute or convalescent COVID-19. Each CDR3 is given with its conserved first and last residue. Each record gives: D gene, clone size, J gene, V gene, CDR3 DNA, CDR3 protein. D genes are given only for firm matches. Size values are once, few and many counts, or a class for expanded clones, and some rows have none.

TRBD1 NA TRBJ2-7 TRBV19 TGTGCCAGTAGGATCGGGACAGGGGGTTCCTACGAGCAGTACTTC CASRIGTGGSYEQYF
TRBD1 once TRBJ1-1 TRBV7-6 TGTGCCAGCAGCTGGGGACAGGGAGCAAACACTGAAGCTTTCTTT CASSWGQGANTEAFF
NA NA TRBJ1-5 TRBV7-9 TGTGCCAGCAGCCGATTTGATGGCGGGGTTATAGGCAATCAGCCCCAGCATTTT CASSRFDGGVIGNQPQHF
NA NA TRBJ1-1 TRBV30 TGTGCCTGGAGTAAGGAGGCATATGAAGCTTTCTTT CAWSKEAYEAFF
NA NA TRBJ2-5 TRBV11-3 TGTGCCAGCAGCCCAGAACGGGCAGGGATAGAGACCCAGTACTTC CASSPERAGIETQYF
NA NA TRBJ2-2 TRBV29-1 TGCAGCGTTGATACAGGCAACACCGGGGAGCTGTTTTTT CSVDTGNTGELFF
TRBD2 few TRBJ2-5 TRBV2 TGTGCCAGCAGCGGATTCGGACGGGGGGGTGGGACCCAGTACTTC CASSGFGRGGGTQYF
NA NA TRBJ2-3 TRBV19 TGTGCCAGTAGGCCCGCCCAGGGGGATACGCAGTATTTT CASRPAQGDTQYF
NA once TRBJ1-2 TRBV10-3 TGTGCCATCAGTGAGTCCCCCCCAGAAATCCTTGGCTACACCTTC CAISESPPEILGYTF
TRBD1 once TRBJ2-7 TRBV11-3 TGTGCCAGCAGCTTAGGACAGGGAGCCGAGCAGTACTTC CASSLGQGAEQYF
NA NA TRBJ2-5 TRBV28 TGTGCCAGCAGCCTACAGGGAGGGAGGGGACAGACCCAGTACTTC CASSLQGGRGQTQYF
TRBD2 NA TRBJ2-3 TRBV3-1/TRBV3-2 TGTGCCAGCAGCAATGGACTAGCGAGCACAGATACGCAGTATTTT CASSNGLASTDTQYF
TRBD2 NA TRBJ2-7 TRBV7-8 TGTGCCAGCAGCTCGCCACGGGGGCTAGCGGGATGGTACGAGCAGTACTTC CASSSPRGLAGWYEQYF
TRBD1 NA TRBJ1-2 TRBV6-1 TGTGCCAGCAGTGACCGGACAGGGCTTGGCTACACCTTC CASSDRTGLGYTF
NA NA TRBJ1-2 TRBV9 TGTGCCAGCAGCGTAGGACAGCCGAACTATGGCTACACCTTC CASSVGQPNYGYTF
TRBD2 NA TRBJ2-6 TRBV19 TGTGCCAGTACCTATCGGCGGGGGACCAGCTCTGGGGCCAACGTCCTGACTTTC CASTYRRGTSSGANVLTF
TRBD1 NA TRBJ1-2 TRBV28 TGTGCCAGCAGACTCGGACAGGGAAGCTACACCTTC CASRLGQGSYTF
NA NA TRBJ1-2 TRBV7-2 TGTGCCAGCAGGCGGACAGTACAAGATGGCTACACCTTC CASRRTVQDGYTF
NA NA TRBJ1-3 TRBV5-5 TGTGCCAGCAGTCGCGAGGGCCGGAGTGGAAACACCATATATTTT CASSREGRSGNTIYF
NA NA TRBJ1-2 TRBV28 TGTGCCAGCAGTTTATACACCAGGGGCGGTGGCTACACCTTC CASSLYTRGGGYTF
NA NA TRBJ2-1 TRBV7-9 TGTGCCAGCAGCTTAGAATCTGCTATATACAATGAGCAGTTCTTC CASSLESAIYNEQFF
NA few TRBJ1-3 TRBV12-5 TGTGCTAGTGAGAGGAGCTCTGGAAACACCATATATTTT CASERSSGNTIYF